The 10 T cell receptor beta chains in this list originate from one sample, sequenced in a study of shared clonotypes between healthy human individuals. This table comes from immunoSEQ multiplex PCR, and its TCRdb copy is limited to in-frame clones, with some not included. The table includes around 330,000 clones, over 65% detected once. The sample taken for sequencing was memory CD4+ T cells sorted from blood. Described subset: CD45RA-negative fraction. The receptors derive from a man aged 25 to 40 in good health.

This clone was seen a handful of times. The V call is TRBV6-5, the J call TRBJ2-1; D unclear. CDR1 and CDR2 (germline): MNHEY, SVGAGI. This CDR3 spans 13 amino acids. V shed 4 bases and J shed 10 bases, with 14 bases lying between them. CDR3 amino acids: CASSSGSRSEQFF. DNA of the CDR3: TGTGCCAGCAGTTCCGGCTCGCGGAGCGAGCAGTTCTTC.

The V gene is TRBV5-6, the J gene TRBJ1-1; 7 bases map to TRBD1. Germline V gene lookup returns CDR1 SGHDT and CDR2 YYEEEE. J gave up 1 base and V 4 bases, and 4 bases lay outside the gene matches. This CDR3 contains 14 residues. The CDR3 bases are TGTGCCAGCAGCAACAGGGGAACGAACACTGAAGCTTTCTTT. As protein: CASSNRGTNTEAFF.

DNA of the CDR3: TGTGCCAGCAGCTTGGGAGCGAACACCGGGGAGCTGTTTTTT. This encodes CASSLGANTGELFF. The V and J genes are TRBV5-8 and TRBJ2-2; no clear D. V gave up 0 bases and J gave up 0 bases, with 3 bases separating them. Germline V gives CDR1 SGHTS, CDR2 YDEGEE. The CDR3 consists of 14 residues.

The rearrangement joins TRBV5-6 to TRBJ2-2; D possibly corresponds to TRBD2 (5 bases). V was pared by 1 base and J by 4 bases, with 14 bases between. The CDR3 extends over 16 amino acids. CDR1 is SGHDT and CDR2 is YYEEEE in the germline V gene. CDR3 region: CASSLLALRSTGELFF. The CDR3 bases are TGTGCCAGCAGCTTGTTAGCGTTGCGCAGCACCGGGGAGCTGTTTTTT.

V gene TRBV18 combines with J gene TRBJ1-5; tentatively, D is TRBD1 (5 bases). Germline loops: CDR1 KGHSH, CDR2 LQKENI. The germline V and J ends were trimmed by 3 bases and 2 bases, with 17 bases remaining between them. The CDR3 sequence is 17 residues long. This CDR3 reads CASSPLERGTGNQPQHF. The CDR3 DNA reads as TGTGCCAGCTCACCCCTTGAGAGGGGAACGGGCAATCAGCCCCAGCATTTT.

J is TRBJ1-3 and V is TRBV7-2; D unclear. Germline loops: CDR1 SGHTA, CDR2 FQGNSA. Trimming removed 1 base from V and 0 bases from J, with 10 bases in between. The CDR3 sequence is 16 residues long. DNA for the CDR3: TGTGCCAGCAGCTTAGAGCCAGAGTTCTCTGGAAACACCATATATTTT. Amino acids: CASSLEPEFSGNTIYF. Full variable domain (outside the CDR3, taken from reference TRBV7-2 and TRBJ1-3): GAGVSQSPSNKVTEKGKDVELRCDPISGHTALYWYRQSLGQGLEFLIYFQGNSAPDKSGLPSDRFSAERTGGSVSTLTIQRTQQEDSAVYLCASSLEPEFSGNTIYFGEGSWLTVV.

This clone showed up just a few times. Additional DNA sequences in this sample encode the identical CDR3. The gene calls are TRBV20-1 and TRBJ2-1; D unclear. V shed 4 bases and J shed 6 bases, with 7 bases lying between them. Germline CDR1 and CDR2: DFQATT and SNEGSKA (reference sequence). The CDR3 is 11 amino acids. The chain's CDR3 is CSAKPLNEQFF. The CDR3 DNA sequence: TGCAGTGCTAAGCCGCTCAATGAGCAGTTCTTC.

The chain couples TRBV25-1 to TRBJ2-2; unclear D gene. Trimming stripped 2 bases from V and 3 bases from J, with 7 bases between. The CDR3 runs to 14 residues. Germline values: CDR1 MGHDK, CDR2 SYGVNS. The CDR3 nucleotides read TGTGCCAGCAGTGAAGTCCTTTACACCGGGGAGCTGTTTTTT. As protein: CASSEVLYTGELFF.

This clone showed up just once. The DNA of the CDR3 is TGTGCCAGCAGTTCGTATAGCAATCAGCCCCAGCATTTT. It codes for CASSSYSNQPQHF. This rearrangement joins TRBV28 to TRBJ1-5; D not resolved. CDR1 and CDR2 from the germline V gene are MDHEN and SYDVKM. The CDR3 sequence is 13 residues long. V lost 4 bases and J lost 0, with 4 bases in between. The full variable domain, with the rest looked up from reference TRBV28 and TRBJ1-5, is DVKVTQSSRYLVKRTGEKVFLECVQDMDHENMFWYRQDPGLGLRLIYFSYDVKMKEKGDIPEGYSVSREKKERFSLILESASTNQTSMYLCASSSYSNQPQHFGDGTRLSIL.

The chain links TRBV18 to TRBJ2-1; D is possibly TRBD2 (6 bases). The CDR3 sequence is 15 residues long. V lost 6 bases to trimming and J lost 10 bases, with 22 bases between them. Germline V CDR1 and CDR2: KGHSH, LQKENI. CDR3 region: CASSYDMTGTPEQFF. DNA of the CDR3: TGTGCCAGCTCCTACGATATGACCGGGACTCCAGAGCAGTTCTTC. Variable domain in full (rest from reference TRBV18 and TRBJ2-1): NAGVMQNPRHLVRRRGQEARLRCSPMKGHSHVYWYRQLPEEGLKFMVYLQKENIIDESGMPKERFSAEFPKEGPSILRIQQVVRGDSAAYFCASSYDMTGTPEQFFGPGTRLTVL.